Listed below are T cell receptor beta chains from one sample, sequenced in a study of cytomegalovirus exposure and HLA in healthy donors. Using immunoSEQ multiplex PCR, the repertoire was profiled, and TCRdb retains in-frame clones only, with some absent. The data hold fewer than 200,000 clones, with roughly 80% observed a single time. Sequenced material: PBMCs. Receptors originate from a woman under 30 in good health and CMV-seronegative. CDR3s include the opening cysteine and the closing phenylalanine or tryptophan. D genes are given only for firm matches. A row's size may be missing; if present it is once, few, many or a size class.

TRBD2	TRBJ2-5	TRBV7-9	-	TGTGCCAGCAGCTCGGGGGGACTAGCGACCCAAGAGACCCAGTACTTC	CASSSGGLATQETQYF
-	TRBJ1-4	TRBV2	-	TGTGCCAGCGACACTTCAGCAACTAATGAAAAACTGTTTTTT	CASDTSATNEKLFF
-	TRBJ1-2	TRBV19	-	TGTGCCAGTACTACAGGCAATGGCTACACCTTC	CASTTGNGYTF
-	TRBJ1-2	TRBV30	-	TGTGCCTGGAGAGGGGAGGGTAACTATGGCTACACCTTC	CAWRGEGNYGYTF
-	TRBJ1-3	TRBV5-4	once	TGTGCCAGCAGCTTGGCCCCGGACACTTTGCCTGGAAACACCATATATTTT	CASSLAPDTLPGNTIYF
TRBD2	TRBJ2-1	TRBV11-3	-	TGTGCCAGCAGCTTAGGCGGGGGGACAAGCGCCTACAATGAGCAGTTCTTC	CASSLGGGTSAYNEQFF
-	TRBJ2-7	TRBV27	-	TGTGCCAGCAGTCTGATGACAGGATCCTACGAGCAGTACTTC	CASSLMTGSYEQYF
TRBD2	TRBJ2-1	TRBV5-4	-	TGTGCCAGCAGCTACGCGGGACTAGCGAACAATGAGCAGTTCTTC	CASSYAGLANNEQFF
TRBD2	TRBJ2-5	TRBV4-3	-	TGCGCCAGCAGCCAAGAGTTTTTAGCGGGAGGGCAAGAGACCCAGTACTTC	CASSQEFLAGGQETQYF
-	TRBJ1-4	TRBV7-2	-	TGTGCCAGCAGACGGGGGGCGGCGAATGAAAAACTGTTTTTT	CASRRGAANEKLFF
TRBD1	TRBJ2-7	TRBV29-1	-	TGCAGCGCGTCCGGGACAGTCTCCTACGAGCAGTACTTC	CSASGTVSYEQYF
-	TRBJ2-6	TRBV19	-	TGTGCCAGTAGTATCTACAGCTCTGGGGCCAACGTCCTGACTTTC	CASSIYSSGANVLTF